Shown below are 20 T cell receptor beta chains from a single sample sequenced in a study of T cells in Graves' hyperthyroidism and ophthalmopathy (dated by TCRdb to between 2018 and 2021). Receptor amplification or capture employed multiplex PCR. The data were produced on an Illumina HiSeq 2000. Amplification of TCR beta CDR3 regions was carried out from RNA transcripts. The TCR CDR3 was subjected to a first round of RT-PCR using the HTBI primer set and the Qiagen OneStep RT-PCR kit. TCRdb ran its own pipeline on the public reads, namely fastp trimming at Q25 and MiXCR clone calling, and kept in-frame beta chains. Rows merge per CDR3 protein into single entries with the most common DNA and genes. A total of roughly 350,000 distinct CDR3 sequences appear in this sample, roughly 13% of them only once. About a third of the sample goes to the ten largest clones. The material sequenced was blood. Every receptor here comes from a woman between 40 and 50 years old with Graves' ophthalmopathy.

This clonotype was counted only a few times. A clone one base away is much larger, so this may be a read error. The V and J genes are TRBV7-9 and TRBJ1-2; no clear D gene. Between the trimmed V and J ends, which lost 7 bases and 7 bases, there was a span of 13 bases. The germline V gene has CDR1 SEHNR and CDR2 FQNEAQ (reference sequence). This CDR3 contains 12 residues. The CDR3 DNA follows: TGTGCCAGCACCCCGGACGGGGTTGGCTACACCTTC. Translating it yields CASTPDGVGYTF. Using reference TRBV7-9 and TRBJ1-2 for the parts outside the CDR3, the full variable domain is DTGVSQNPRHKITKRGQNVTFRCDPISEHNRLYWYRQTLGQGPEFLTYFQNEAQLEKSRLLSDRFSAERPKGSFSTLEIQRTEQGDSAMYLCASTPDGVGYTFGSGTRLTVV.

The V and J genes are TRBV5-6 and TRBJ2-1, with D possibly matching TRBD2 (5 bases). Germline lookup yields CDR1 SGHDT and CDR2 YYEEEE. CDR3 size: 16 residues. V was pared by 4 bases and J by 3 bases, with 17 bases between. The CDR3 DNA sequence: TGTGCCAGCAGCCCTGGAGTCGACTACTTCTACAATGAGCAGTTCTTC. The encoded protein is CASSPGVDYFYNEQFF.

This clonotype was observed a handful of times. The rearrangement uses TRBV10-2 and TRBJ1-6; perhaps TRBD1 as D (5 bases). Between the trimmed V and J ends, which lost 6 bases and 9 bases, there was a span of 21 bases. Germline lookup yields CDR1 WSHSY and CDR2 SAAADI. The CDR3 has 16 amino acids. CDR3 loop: CASSERRAAGGSPLHF. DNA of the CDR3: TGCGCCAGCAGCGAGAGACGTGCGGCGGGGGGTTCACCCCTCCACTTT.

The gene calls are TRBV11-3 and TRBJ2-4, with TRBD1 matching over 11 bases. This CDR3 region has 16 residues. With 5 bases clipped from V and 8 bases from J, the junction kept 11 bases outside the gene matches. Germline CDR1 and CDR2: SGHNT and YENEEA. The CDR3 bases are TGTGCCAGCAGCAAACGGACGGGACAGGGGGAATACATTCAGTACTTC. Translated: CASSKRTGQGEYIQYF.

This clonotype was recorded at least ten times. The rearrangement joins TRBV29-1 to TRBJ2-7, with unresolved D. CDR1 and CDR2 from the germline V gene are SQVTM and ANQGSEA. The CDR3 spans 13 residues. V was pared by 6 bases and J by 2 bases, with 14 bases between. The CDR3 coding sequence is TGCAGCGTCCAATGGGCTACGGCCTACGAGCAGTACTTC. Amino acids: CSVQWATAYEQYF.

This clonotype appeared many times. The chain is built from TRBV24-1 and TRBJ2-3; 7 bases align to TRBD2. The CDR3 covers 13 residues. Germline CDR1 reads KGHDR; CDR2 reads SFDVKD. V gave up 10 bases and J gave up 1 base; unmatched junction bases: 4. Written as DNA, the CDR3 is TGTGCCACGGGGGGGAAGGGCACAGATACGCAGTATTTT. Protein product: CATGGKGTDTQYF.

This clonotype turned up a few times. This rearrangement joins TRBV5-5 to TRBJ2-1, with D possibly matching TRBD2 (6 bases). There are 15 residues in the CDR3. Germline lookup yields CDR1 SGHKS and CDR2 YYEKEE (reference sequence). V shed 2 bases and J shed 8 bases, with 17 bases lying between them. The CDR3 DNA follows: TGTGCCAGCAGCTTACCTTTGGGGGGATGGGATGAGCAGTTCTTC. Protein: CASSLPLGGWDEQFF.

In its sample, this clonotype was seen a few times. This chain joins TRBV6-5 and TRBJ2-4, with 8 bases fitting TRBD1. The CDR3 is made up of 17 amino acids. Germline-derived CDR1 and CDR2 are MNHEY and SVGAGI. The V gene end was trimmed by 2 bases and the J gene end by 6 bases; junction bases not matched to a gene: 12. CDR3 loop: CASSYQRQGIVLNIQYF. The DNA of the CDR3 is TGTGCCAGCAGTTACCAAAGACAGGGGATCGTCCTAAACATTCAGTACTTC.

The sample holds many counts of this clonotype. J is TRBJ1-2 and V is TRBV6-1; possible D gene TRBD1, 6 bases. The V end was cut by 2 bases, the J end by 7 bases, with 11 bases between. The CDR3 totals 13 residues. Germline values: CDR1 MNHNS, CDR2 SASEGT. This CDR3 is CASSETGYAGYTF. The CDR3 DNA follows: TGTGCCAGCAGTGAAACAGGGTACGCTGGCTACACCTTC.

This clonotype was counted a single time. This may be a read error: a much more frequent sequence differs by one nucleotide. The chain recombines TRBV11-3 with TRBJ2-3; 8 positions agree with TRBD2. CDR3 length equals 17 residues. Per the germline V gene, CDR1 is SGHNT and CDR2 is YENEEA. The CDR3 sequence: CASSLLAGTTSTDTRYF. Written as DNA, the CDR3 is TGTGCCAGCAGTCTCTTAGCGGGGACCACTAGCACAGATACGCGGTATTTT.

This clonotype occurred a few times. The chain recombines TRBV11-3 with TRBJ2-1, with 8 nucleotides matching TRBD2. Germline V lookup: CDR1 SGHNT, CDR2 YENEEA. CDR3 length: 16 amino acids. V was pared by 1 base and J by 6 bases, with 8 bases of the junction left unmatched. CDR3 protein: CASSLGPTSVFNEQFF. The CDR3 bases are TGTGCCAGCAGCTTAGGGCCGACTAGCGTCTTCAATGAGCAGTTCTTC.

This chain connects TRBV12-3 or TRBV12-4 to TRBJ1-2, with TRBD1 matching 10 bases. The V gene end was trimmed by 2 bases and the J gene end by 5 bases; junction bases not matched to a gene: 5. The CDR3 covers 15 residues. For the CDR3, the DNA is TGTGCCAGCAGTTTATGGGACAGGGGCCCATATGGCTACACCTTC. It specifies CASSLWDRGPYGYTF.

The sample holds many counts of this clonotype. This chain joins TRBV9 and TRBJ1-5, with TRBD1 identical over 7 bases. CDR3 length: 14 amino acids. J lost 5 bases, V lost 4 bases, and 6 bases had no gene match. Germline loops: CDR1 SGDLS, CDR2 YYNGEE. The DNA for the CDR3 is TGTGCCAGCAGCCAGACAGGGTTGGATCAGCCCCAGCATTTT. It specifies CASSQTGLDQPQHF.

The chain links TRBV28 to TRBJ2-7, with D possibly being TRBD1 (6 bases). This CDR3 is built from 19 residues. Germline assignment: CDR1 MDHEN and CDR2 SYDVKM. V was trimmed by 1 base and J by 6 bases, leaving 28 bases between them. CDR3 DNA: TGTGCCAGCAGTTTATCCAACGAACAGGGTTATTACCCTCGGGGCGAGCAGTACTTC. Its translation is CASSLSNEQGYYPRGEQYF.

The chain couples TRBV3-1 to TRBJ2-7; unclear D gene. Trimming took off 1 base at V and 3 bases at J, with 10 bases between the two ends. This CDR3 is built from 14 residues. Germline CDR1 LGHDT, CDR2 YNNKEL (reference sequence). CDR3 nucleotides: TGTGCCAGCAGCCAAGGCCTAAACCTCTACGAGCAGTACTTC. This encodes CASSQGLNLYEQYF.

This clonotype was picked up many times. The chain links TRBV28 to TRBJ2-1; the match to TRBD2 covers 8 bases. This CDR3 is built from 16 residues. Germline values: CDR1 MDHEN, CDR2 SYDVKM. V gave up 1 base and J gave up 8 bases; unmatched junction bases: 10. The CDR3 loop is CASSLSSGTSDDEQFF. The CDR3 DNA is TGTGCCAGCAGTTTATCCAGCGGGACTAGTGACGATGAGCAGTTCTTC.

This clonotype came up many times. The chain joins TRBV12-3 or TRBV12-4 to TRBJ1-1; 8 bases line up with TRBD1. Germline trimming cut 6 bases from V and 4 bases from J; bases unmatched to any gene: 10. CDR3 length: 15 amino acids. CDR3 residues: CASSTRGPGGTEAFF. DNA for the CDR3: TGTGCCAGCAGCACCAGGGGGCCCGGAGGCACTGAAGCTTTCTTT.

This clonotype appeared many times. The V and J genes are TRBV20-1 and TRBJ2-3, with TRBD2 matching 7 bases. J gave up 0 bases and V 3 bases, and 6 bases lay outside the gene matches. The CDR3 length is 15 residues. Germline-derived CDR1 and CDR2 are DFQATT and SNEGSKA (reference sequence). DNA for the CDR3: TGCAGTGCTAGTAGTATGGGGGGGAGCACAGATACGCAGTATTTT. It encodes CSASSMGGSTDTQYF.

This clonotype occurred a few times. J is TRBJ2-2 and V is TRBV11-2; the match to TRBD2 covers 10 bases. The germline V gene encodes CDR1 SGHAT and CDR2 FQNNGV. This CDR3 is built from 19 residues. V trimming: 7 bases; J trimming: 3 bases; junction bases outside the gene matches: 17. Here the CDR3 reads CASTQRGGRGGTDTGELFF. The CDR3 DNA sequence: TGTGCCAGCACCCAGCGGGGGGGGCGGGGTGGAACTGACACCGGGGAGCTGTTTTTT.

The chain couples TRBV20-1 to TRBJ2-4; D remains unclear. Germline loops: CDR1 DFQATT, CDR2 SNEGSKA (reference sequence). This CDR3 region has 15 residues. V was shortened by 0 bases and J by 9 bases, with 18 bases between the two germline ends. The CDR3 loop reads CSARESRLLSGIQYF. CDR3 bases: TGCAGTGCTAGAGAGTCCCGCCTACTCAGTGGCATTCAGTACTTC.